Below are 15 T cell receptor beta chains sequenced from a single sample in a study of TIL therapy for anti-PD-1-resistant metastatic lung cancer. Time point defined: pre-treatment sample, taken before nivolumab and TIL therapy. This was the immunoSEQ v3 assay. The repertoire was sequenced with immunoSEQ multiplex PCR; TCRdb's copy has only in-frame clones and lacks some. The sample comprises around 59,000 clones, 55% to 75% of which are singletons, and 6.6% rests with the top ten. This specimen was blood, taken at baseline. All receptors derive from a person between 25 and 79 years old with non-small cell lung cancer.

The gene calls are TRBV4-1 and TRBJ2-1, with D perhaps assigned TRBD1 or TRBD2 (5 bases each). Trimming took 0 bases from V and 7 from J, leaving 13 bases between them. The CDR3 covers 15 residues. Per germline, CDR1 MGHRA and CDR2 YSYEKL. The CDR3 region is CASSQDRDRSNEQFF. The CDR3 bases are TGCGCCAGCAGCCAAGATCGGGACCGATCTAATGAGCAGTTCTTC.

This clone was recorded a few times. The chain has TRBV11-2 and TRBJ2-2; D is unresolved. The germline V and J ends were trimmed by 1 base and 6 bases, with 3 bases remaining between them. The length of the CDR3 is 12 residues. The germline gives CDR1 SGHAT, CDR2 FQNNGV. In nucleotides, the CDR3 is TGTGCCAGCAGCTTAGTCCCCGGGGAGCTGTTTTTT. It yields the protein CASSLVPGELFF.

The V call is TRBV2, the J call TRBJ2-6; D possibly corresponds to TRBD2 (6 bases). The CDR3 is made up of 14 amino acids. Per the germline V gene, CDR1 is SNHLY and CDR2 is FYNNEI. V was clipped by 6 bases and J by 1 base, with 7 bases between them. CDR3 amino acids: CASSRESGANVLTF. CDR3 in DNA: TGTGCCAGCAGCCGGGAGTCTGGGGCCAACGTCCTGACTTTC.

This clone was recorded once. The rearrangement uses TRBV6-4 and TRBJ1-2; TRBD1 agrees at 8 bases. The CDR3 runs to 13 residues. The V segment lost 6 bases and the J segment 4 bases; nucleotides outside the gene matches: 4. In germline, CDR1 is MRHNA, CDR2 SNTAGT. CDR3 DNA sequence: TGTGCCAGCAGAGGGACAGGTGGCTATGGCTACACCTTC. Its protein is CASRGTGGYGYTF.

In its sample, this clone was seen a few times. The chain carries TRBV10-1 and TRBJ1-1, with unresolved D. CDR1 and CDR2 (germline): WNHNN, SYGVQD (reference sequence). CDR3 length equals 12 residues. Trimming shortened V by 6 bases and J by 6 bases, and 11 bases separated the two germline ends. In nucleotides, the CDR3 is TGCGCCAGCAGCTCTCGACCTTCTGAAGCTTTCTTT. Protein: CASSSRPSEAFF.

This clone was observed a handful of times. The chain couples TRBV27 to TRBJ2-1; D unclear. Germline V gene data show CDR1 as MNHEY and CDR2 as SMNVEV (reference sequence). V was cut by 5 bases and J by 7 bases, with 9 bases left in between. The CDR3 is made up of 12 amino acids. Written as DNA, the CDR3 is TGTGCCAGCAGTCTCAAGCTAAATGAGCAGTTCTTC. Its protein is CASSLKLNEQFF.

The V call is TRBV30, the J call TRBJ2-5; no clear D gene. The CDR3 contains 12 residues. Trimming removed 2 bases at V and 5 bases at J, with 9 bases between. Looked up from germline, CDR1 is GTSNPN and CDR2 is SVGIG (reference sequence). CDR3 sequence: CAWSPRRETQYF. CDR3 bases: TGTGCCTGGAGTCCCCGGCGGGAGACCCAGTACTTC.

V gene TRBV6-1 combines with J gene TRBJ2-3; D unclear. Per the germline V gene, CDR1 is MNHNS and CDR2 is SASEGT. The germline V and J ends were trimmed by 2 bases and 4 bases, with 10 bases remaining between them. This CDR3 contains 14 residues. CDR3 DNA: TGTGCCAGCAGTGAAAGAGCCGGCGCAGATACGCAGTATTTT. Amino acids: CASSERAGADTQYF.

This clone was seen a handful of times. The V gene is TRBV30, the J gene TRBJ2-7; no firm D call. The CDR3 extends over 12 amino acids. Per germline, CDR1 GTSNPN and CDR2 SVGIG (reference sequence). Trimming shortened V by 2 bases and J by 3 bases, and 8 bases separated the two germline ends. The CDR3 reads CAWSPGFYEQYF. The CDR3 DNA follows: TGTGCCTGGAGTCCGGGCTTCTACGAGCAGTACTTC.

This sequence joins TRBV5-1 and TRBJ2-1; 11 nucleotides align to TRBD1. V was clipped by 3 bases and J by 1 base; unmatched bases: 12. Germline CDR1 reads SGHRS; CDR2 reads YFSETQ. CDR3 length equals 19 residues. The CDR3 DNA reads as TGCGCCAGCAGCTATGGACAGGGGGCAGTCGGTTTTTCCTACAATGAGCAGTTCTTC. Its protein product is CASSYGQGAVGFSYNEQFF.

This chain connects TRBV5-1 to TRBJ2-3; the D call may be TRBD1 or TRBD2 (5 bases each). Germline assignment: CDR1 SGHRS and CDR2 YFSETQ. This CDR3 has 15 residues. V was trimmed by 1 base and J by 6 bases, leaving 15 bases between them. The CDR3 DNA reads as TGCGCCAGCAGCTTGTTGGGGACCCCTTTCGATACGCAGTATTTT. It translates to CASSLLGTPFDTQYF.

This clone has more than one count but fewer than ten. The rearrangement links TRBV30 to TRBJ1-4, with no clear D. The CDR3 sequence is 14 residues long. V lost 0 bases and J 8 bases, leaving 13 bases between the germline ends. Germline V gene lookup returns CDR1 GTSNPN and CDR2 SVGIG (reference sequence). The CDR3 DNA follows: TGTGCCTGGAGTGTACTCAACCTGCGGGAAAAACTGTTTTTT. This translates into CAWSVLNLREKLFF.

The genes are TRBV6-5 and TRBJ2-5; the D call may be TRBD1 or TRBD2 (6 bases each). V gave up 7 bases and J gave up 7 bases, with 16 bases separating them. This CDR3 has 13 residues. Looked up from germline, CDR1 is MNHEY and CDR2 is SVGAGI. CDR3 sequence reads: CASTEGGEGTQYF. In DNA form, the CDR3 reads TGTGCCAGCACGGAGGGGGGCGAGGGGACCCAGTACTTC.

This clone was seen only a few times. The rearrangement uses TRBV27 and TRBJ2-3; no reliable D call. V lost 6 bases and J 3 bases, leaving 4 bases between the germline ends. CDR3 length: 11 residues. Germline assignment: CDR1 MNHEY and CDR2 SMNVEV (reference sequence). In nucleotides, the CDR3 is TGTGCCAGCAGGCTAACAGATACGCAGTATTTT. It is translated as CASRLTDTQYF.

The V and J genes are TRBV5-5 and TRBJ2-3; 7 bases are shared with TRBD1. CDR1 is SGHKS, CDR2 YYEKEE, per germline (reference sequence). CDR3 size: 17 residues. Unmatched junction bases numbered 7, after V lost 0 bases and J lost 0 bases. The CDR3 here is CASSLEGTAFSTDTQYF. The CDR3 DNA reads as TGTGCCAGCAGCTTGGAAGGGACAGCCTTTAGCACAGATACGCAGTATTTT.